This TCR beta chain comes out of a study of neurological immune-mediated disorders. Broader study findings: Across subjects, no CDR3 amino acid sequence appeared in expanded clones of more than one subject, a finding that suggested private repertoires in all groups.

It was by 5'RACE with 10-nucleotide random UMIs that the cDNA was made. From 15-18 subjects, each sequencing run yielded over 190 million TCR-beta sequences. TCRdb re-derived calls from the 5' RACE reads in MiXCR, one entry per CDR3 protein. The data hold some 30,000 distinct CDR3 sequences, with approximately 21% observed a single time. This clonotype occurred many times. Its target is unknown. Germline CDR1 and CDR2: SGHRS and YFSETQ. This CDR3 is 16 amino acids long. J was trimmed by 1 base and V by 2 bases; bases with no gene match: 6. Sample: PBMCs. This TCR came from a woman aged 60 to 75 in good health. V usage is TRBV5-1 and J usage is TRBJ1-1; 9 bases are a match to TRBD1. CDR3: CASSLGTGGANTEAFF. For the CDR3, the DNA is TGCGCCAGCAGCTTAGGCACAGGGGGCGCGAACACTGAAGCTTTCTTT.